This TCR beta chain appears in the sequencing data of a study of CD8 T cells in Susac syndrome. Random hexamers were used to reverse transcribe about 0.45 to 1 ug of RNA. TCRdb re-analysed the immunoSEQ multiplex PCR reads in MiXCR, keeping a single row per CDR3 protein. The sample comprises some 97,000 distinct CDR3 sequences, 95% of which are singletons, and approximately 0.3% rests with the top ten. The CDR3 contains 14 residues. V lost 1 base, J lost 2 bases, and 8 bases lay in between. Germline V gene sequence: CDR1 PRHDT, CDR2 FYEKMQ (reference sequence). The chain links TRBV13 to TRBJ2-5; D is undetermined. Sample: CD8+ T cells from PBMCs. This sequence originates from a human donor with Susac syndrome. CDR3 protein: CASSLVMEQETQYF. The CDR3 DNA sequence: TGTGCCAGCAGCTTAGTAATGGAACAAGAGACCCAGTACTTC.